The clone carrying this T cell receptor beta chain was counted between two and nine times. The germline V and J ends were trimmed by 9 bases and 10 bases, with 13 bases remaining between them. This CDR3 has 12 residues. Germline CDR1 reads MGHDK; CDR2 reads SYGVNS. This specimen comes from a study of Graves' ophthalmopathy and Graves' hyperthyroidism. The study amplified TCR beta CDR3 regions using RNA transcripts. First-round RT-PCR used HTBI primers; second-round multiplex PCR followed. Using its own MiXCR run on the multiplex PCR reads, TCRdb lists one record per CDR3 protein. The table has over a million distinct CDR3 sequences, roughly two fifths seen once.

The origin of this receptor is an adult man with Graves' hyperthyroidism. This rearrangement joins TRBV25-1 to TRBJ1-6; D call uncertain. Sequenced material: peripheral blood or thyroid tissue (not recorded which). The CDR3 loop reads CARHAGNSPLHF. Here the CDR3 DNA reads TGTGCCAGACACGCAGGAAACTCACCCCTCCACTTT.